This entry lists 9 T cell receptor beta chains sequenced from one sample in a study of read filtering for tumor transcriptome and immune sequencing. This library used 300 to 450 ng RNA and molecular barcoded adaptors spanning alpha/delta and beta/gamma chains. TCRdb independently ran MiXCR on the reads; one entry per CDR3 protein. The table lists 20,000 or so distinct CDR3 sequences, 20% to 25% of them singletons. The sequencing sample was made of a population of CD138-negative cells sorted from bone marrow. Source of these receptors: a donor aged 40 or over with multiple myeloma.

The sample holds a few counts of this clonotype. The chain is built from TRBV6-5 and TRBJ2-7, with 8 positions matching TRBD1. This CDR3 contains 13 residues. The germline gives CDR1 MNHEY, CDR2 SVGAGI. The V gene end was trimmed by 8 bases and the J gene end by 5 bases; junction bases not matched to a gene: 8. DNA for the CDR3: TGTGCCAGCCAACGAGACAGGGGCCACGAGCAGTACTTC. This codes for CASQRDRGHEQYF.

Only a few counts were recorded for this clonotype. CDR3 sequence reads: CASNPTGGQETQYF. The CDR3 nucleotides read TGTGCCAGCAACCCCACGGGAGGTCAAGAGACCCAGTACTTC. This sequence joins TRBV6-1 and TRBJ2-5; 7 bases align to TRBD2. After removal of 7 bases from V and 2 bases from J, the junction contained 7 bases not matched to a gene. The germline CDR1 and CDR2 sequences are MNHNS and SASEGT. This CDR3 is built from 14 residues.

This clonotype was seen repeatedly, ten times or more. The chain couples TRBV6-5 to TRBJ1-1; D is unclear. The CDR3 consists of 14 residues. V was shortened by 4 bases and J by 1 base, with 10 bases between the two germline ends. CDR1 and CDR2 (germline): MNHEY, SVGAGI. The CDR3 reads CASSSRGPNTEAFF. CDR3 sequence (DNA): TGTGCCAGCAGTTCTCGGGGTCCGAACACTGAAGCTTTCTTT.

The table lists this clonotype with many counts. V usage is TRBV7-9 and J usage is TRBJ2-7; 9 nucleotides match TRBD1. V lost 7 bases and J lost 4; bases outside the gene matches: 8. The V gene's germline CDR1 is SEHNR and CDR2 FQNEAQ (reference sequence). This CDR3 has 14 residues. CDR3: CASTHRDRVYEQYF. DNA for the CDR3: TGTGCCAGCACCCATAGGGACAGGGTATACGAGCAGTACTTC.

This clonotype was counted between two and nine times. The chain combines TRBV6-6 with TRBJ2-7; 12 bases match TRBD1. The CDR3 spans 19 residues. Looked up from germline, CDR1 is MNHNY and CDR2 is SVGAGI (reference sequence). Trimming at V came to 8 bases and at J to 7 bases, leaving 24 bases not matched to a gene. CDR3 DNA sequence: TGTGCCAGCGGGCATACCGGGACAGGGGGCTCGTTTGAGAATTATGAGCAGTACTTC. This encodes CASGHTGTGGSFENYEQYF.

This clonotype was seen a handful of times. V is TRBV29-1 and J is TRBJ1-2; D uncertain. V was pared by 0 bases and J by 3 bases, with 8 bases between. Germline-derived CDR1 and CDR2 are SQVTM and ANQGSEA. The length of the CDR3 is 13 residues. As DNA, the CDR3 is TGCAGCGTTGAAGAGGGGAGGTACTATGGCTACACCTTC. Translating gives CSVEEGRYYGYTF.

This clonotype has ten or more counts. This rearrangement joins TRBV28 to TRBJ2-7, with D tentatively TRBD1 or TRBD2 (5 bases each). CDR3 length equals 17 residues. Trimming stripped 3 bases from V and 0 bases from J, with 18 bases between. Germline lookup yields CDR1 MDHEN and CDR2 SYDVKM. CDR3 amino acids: CASSLHSGTVISYEQYF. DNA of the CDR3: TGTGCCAGCAGTTTGCATTCCGGGACGGTCATCTCCTACGAGCAGTACTTC. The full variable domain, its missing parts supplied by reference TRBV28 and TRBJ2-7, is DVKVTQSSRYLVKRTGEKVFLECVQDMDHENMFWYRQDPGLGLRLIYFSYDVKMKEKGDIPEGYSVSREKKERFSLILESASTNQTSMYLCASSLHSGTVISYEQYFGPGTRLTVT.

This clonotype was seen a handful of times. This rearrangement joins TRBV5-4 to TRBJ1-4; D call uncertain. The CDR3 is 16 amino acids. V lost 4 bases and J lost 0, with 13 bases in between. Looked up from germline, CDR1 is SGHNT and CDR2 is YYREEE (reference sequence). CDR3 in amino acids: CASSPGLSATNEKLFF. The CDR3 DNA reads TGTGCCAGCAGCCCGGGCTTATCTGCAACTAATGAAAAACTGTTTTTT.

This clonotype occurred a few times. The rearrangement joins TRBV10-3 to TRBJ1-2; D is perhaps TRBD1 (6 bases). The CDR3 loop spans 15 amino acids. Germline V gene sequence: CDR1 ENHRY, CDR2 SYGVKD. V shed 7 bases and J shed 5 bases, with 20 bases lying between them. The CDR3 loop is CAITPSRDNIYGYTF. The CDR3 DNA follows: TGTGCCATCACCCCTTCTCGGGACAACATTTATGGCTACACCTTC.